A selection of T cell receptor beta chains follows, all from one sample in a study of metastatic and nonmetastatic thyroid tumors. TCRdb re-clonotyped the PCR reads via MiXCR. The sample records over 30,000 clones, 18% being singletons. Sequences were obtained from blood. The receptors shown here come from a male donor with papillary thyroid cancer or a benign thyroid nodule (not recorded which). Some clones in this sample may be carry-over from other donors' samples. Each CDR3 is given with its conserved first and last residue. The D gene is left open where the match is weak. Clone size, where shown, is once, few, many, or a class for clones that have expanded.

>NA|TRBD1|TRBJ1-1|TRBV30
CAWDRGHGTEAFF
TGTGCCTGGGACAGGGGTCATGGCACTGAAGCTTTCTTT
>many|NA|TRBJ2-1|TRBV25-1
CASSEWTGERNEQFF
TGTGCCAGCAGTGAATGGACGGGAGAGAGGAATGAGCAGTTCTTC
>NA|TRBD1|TRBJ1-2|TRBV20-1
CSARPGQGVDGYTF
TGCAGTGCTAGACCGGGACAGGGAGTGGATGGCTACACCTTC
>few|NA|TRBJ2-3|TRBV6-1
CASRLLGGQSTDTQYF
TGTGCCAGCAGACTTCTCGGGGGGCAAAGCACAGATACGCAGTATTTT
>NA|NA|TRBJ2-7|TRBV5-1
CASSLGSNYEQYF
TGCGCCAGCAGCTTGGGCAGCAACTACGAGCAGTACTTC
>many|NA|TRBJ2-3|TRBV20-1
CSAESGVTDTQYF
TGCAGTGCTGAGAGCGGAGTCACAGATACGCAGTATTTT
>medium-sized|TRBD2|TRBJ2-7|TRBV6-1
CASTPTSGSPYEQYF
TGTGCCAGCACCCCGACTAGCGGGTCCCCCTACGAGCAGTACTTC
>many|NA|TRBJ1-2|TRBV28
CASTPRLPNYGYTF
TGTGCCAGCACTCCTCGACTGCCTAACTATGGCTACACCTTC
>medium-sized|TRBD1|TRBJ1-6|TRBV28
CASSKQGRDSPLHF
TGTGCCAGCAGTAAACAGGGGCGGGATTCACCCCTCCACTTT
>few|TRBD1|TRBJ2-1|TRBV6-1
CASSFRDRGYNEQFF
TGTGCCAGCAGTTTCCGGGACAGGGGGTACAATGAGCAGTTCTTC
>many|NA|TRBJ1-5|TRBV19
CASSILPIGGSGQPQHF
TGTGCCAGTAGTATACTCCCAATAGGAGGGTCGGGTCAGCCCCAGCATTTT
>many|NA|TRBJ2-1|TRBV9
CASSPSSYNEQFF
TGTGCCAGCAGCCCGAGCTCCTACAATGAGCAGTTCTTC
>many|TRBD1|TRBJ2-7|TRBV18
CASSPGQGNLATYEQYF
TGTGCCAGCTCACCAGGACAGGGTAACTTGGCTACCTACGAGCAGTACTTC
>many|NA|TRBJ1-1|TRBV19
CASSITGLMNTEAFF
TGTGCCAGTAGTATAACCGGTCTCATGAACACTGAAGCTTTCTTT
>many|NA|TRBJ2-1|TRBV7-9
CASTLSGGLSYNEQFF
TGTGCCAGCACCCTATCCGGGGGACTCTCTTACAATGAGCAGTTCTTC
>NA|NA|TRBJ2-1|TRBV5-4
CASSLGDWSSYNEQFF
TGTGCCAGCAGCTTGGGCGACTGGAGCTCCTACAATGAGCAGTTCTTC
>medium-sized|TRBD1|TRBJ2-1|TRBV6-1
CASIRDRADNNEQFF
TGTGCCAGCATCCGGGACAGGGCGGATAACAATGAGCAGTTCTTC
>NA|TRBD2|TRBJ2-3|TRBV6-2/TRBV6-3
CASSYSIGGTSGMADTQYF
TGTGCCAGCAGTTACTCGATTGGGGGGACTAGCGGTATGGCAGATACGCAGTATTTT
>many|NA|TRBJ1-2|TRBV29-1
CSVELINYGYTF
TGCAGCGTTGAACTTATAAACTATGGCTACACCTTC
>NA|TRBD2|TRBJ2-2|TRBV6-1
CASTLGGGAGELFF
TGTGCCAGCACCCTGGGGGGAGGGGCCGGGGAGCTGTTTTTT
>many|TRBD1|TRBJ1-1|TRBV19
CASSIRTGNTEAFF
TGTGCCAGTAGTATCCGGACAGGGAACACTGAAGCTTTCTTT
>NA|NA|TRBJ1-2|TRBV6-2/TRBV6-3
CASTLDILGYGYTF
TGTGCCAGCACTTTGGACATCCTGGGCTATGGCTACACCTTC
>many|NA|TRBJ1-6|TRBV20-1
CSAAGEAAYNSPLHF
TGCAGTGCCGCCGGTGAGGCGGCGTATAATTCACCCCTCCACTTT
>many|NA|TRBJ2-5|TRBV3-1
CASSSSWETQYF
TGTGCCAGCAGCTCCTCCTGGGAGACCCAGTACTTC
>many|NA|TRBJ2-2|TRBV7-2
CASSLAPGTTGGELFF
TGTGCCAGCAGCTTAGCGCCCGGGACCACCGGTGGGGAGCTGTTTTTT
>NA|NA|TRBJ2-2|TRBV12-3/TRBV12-4
CASSFGLQTGELFF
TGTGCCAGCAGTTTCGGGCTACAGACCGGGGAGCTGTTTTTT
>many|NA|TRBJ2-1|TRBV19
CASSKESSYNEQFF
TGTGCCAGTAGTAAAGAGAGCTCCTACAATGAGCAGTTCTTC
>many|NA|TRBJ2-5|TRBV29-1
CSVGLYVGQLKETQYF
TGCAGCGTTGGCCTCTACGTCGGACAACTTAAAGAGACCCAGTACTTC
>NA|NA|TRBJ2-7|TRBV19
CASSFYQGQDEQYF
TGTGCCAGTAGTTTTTACCAGGGTCAGGACGAGCAGTACTTC
>NA|NA|TRBJ2-2|TRBV6-1
CASSEVGQPGELFF
TGTGCCAGCAGTGAAGTAGGGCAGCCCGGGGAGCTGTTTTTT
>NA|NA|TRBJ2-1|TRBV24-1
CATSEVSTGSAGNEQFF
TGTGCCACCAGTGAAGTCAGTACGGGATCCGCCGGCAATGAGCAGTTCTTC
>few|TRBD1|TRBJ2-2|TRBV6-1
CASRMTGEAGELFF
TGTGCCAGCAGGATGACAGGGGAAGCCGGGGAGCTGTTTTTT
>once|NA|TRBJ1-2|TRBV7-9
CASSGPLNYGYTF
TGTGCCAGCTCTGGGCCCCTTAACTATGGCTACACCTTC
>many|NA|TRBJ1-1|TRBV11-3
CASSFNQNTEAFF
TGTGCCAGCAGCTTCAACCAGAACACTGAAGCTTTCTTT
>NA|TRBD1|TRBJ1-2|TRBV6-6
CASIYGTGDGYTF
TGTGCCAGCATTTACGGGACAGGGGACGGCTACACCTTC
>NA|NA|TRBJ2-2|TRBV12-3/TRBV12-4
CATARGGGTGELFF
TGTGCCACCGCCAGGGGGGGGGGGACCGGGGAGCTGTTTTTT
>NA|NA|TRBJ2-1|TRBV28
CASIRGYEQFF
TGTGCCAGCATACGGGGGTATGAGCAGTTCTTC
>many|NA|TRBJ1-1|TRBV7-8
CASSLGTSEAFF
TGTGCCAGCAGCCTAGGGACATCCGAAGCTTTCTTT
>NA|NA|TRBJ1-4|TRBV28
CASSAGGASEKQSF
TGTGCCAGCAGTGCGGGGGGCGCTTCCGAAAAACAGTCTTTT
>medium-sized|TRBD1|TRBJ2-7|TRBV6-5
CASSYRQGAVWEQYF
TGTGCCAGCAGTTATAGACAGGGGGCGGTGTGGGAGCAGTACTTC
>many|NA|TRBJ1-1|TRBV30
CAWHSGREAFF
TGTGCCTGGCACTCAGGCCGTGAAGCTTTCTTT
>many|NA|TRBJ1-2|TRBV29-1
CSARENLIGYTF
TGCAGCGCCAGGGAAAACCTCATTGGCTACACCTTC
>many|NA|TRBJ1-6|TRBV5-1
CASSLGTVYNSPLHF
TGCGCCAGCAGCTTGGGGACGGTCTATAATTCACCCCTCCACTTT
>NA|NA|TRBJ1-6|TRBV5-1
CASSSTPGTGSNSPLHF
TGCGCCAGCAGCTCCACGCCCGGGACGGGTTCTAATTCACCCCTCCACTTT
>few|TRBD2|TRBJ2-1|TRBV5-6
CASSTRTSGGGQFF
TGTGCCAGCAGCACCCGGACTAGCGGGGGGGGACAGTTCTTC
>many|NA|TRBJ2-6|TRBV6-1
CASSKEGSGANVLTF
TGTGCCAGCAGCAAAGAGGGGTCTGGGGCCAACGTCCTGACTTTC
>many|NA|TRBJ1-1|TRBV30
CAWSVGNQNTEAFF
TGTGCCTGGAGTGTCGGGAACCAGAACACTGAAGCTTTCTTT